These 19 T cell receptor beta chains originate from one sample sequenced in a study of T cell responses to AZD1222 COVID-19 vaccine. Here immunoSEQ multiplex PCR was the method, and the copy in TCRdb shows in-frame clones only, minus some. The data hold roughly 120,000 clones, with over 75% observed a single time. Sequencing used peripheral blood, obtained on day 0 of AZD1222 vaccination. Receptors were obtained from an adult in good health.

The CDR3 region has the DNA TGTGCCAGCAGCCCCCACCTCAGCGGGAGGGCCTATGAGCAGTTCTTC. It encodes CASSPHLSGRAYEQFF. The rearrangement uses TRBV7-2 and TRBJ2-1, with 10 bases aligning to TRBD2. Germline V gives CDR1 SGHTA, CDR2 FQGNSA. The CDR3 consists of 16 residues. The J segment lost 8 bases and the V segment lost 5 bases, leaving 12 bases of the junction unmatched.

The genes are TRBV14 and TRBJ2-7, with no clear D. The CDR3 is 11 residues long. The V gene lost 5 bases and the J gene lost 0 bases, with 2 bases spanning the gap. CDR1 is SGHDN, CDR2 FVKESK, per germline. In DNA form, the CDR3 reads TGTGCCAGCAGCGTCTCCTACGAGCAGTACTTC. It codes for CASSVSYEQYF.

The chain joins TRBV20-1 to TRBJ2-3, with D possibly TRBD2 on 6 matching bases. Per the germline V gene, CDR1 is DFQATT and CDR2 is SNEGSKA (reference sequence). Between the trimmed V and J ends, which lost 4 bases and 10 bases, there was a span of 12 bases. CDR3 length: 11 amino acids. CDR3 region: CSATQWEAQYF. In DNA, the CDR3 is TGCAGTGCTACCCAGTGGGAGGCGCAGTATTTT.

CDR3 residues: CSVAVNRATNEKLFF. CDR3 sequence (DNA): TGCAGCGTTGCAGTAAACAGGGCAACTAATGAAAAACTGTTTTTT. The chain carries TRBV29-1 and TRBJ1-4, with a possible D match to TRBD1 (6 bases). Germline values: CDR1 SQVTM, CDR2 ANQGSEA. V lost 4 bases to trimming and J lost 0 bases, with 12 bases between them. The CDR3 is 15 residues long.

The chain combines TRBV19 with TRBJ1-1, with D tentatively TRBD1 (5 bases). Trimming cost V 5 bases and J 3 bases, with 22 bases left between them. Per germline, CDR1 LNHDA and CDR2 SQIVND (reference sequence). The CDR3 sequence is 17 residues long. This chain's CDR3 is CASSGWDGGALDTEAFF. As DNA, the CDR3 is TGTGCCAGTAGTGGATGGGACGGAGGGGCTTTGGACACTGAAGCTTTCTTT.

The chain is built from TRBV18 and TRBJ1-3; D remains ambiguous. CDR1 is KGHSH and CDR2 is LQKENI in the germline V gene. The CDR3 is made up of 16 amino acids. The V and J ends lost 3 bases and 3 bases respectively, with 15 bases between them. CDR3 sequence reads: CASSPYEGWHGNTIYF. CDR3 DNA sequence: TGTGCCAGCTCACCGTACGAGGGATGGCATGGAAACACCATATATTTT.

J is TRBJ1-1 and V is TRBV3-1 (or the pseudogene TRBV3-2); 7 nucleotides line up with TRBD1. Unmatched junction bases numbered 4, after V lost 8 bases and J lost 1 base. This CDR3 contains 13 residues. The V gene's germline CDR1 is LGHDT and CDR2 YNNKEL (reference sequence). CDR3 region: CASGAGGNTEAFF. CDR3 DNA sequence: TGTGCCAGCGGGGCAGGGGGGAACACTGAAGCTTTCTTT.

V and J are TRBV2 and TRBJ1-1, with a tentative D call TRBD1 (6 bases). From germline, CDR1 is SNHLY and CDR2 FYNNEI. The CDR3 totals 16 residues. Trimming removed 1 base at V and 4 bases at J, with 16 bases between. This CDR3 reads CASSEGRGTGSTEAFF. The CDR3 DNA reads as TGTGCCAGCAGTGAAGGGAGGGGCACAGGGAGCACTGAAGCTTTCTTT.

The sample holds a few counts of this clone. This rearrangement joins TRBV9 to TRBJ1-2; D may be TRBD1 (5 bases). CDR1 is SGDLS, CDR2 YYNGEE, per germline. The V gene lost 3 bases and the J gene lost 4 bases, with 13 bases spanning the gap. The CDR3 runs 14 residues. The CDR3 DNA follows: TGTGCCAGCAGCGGCGGGACGTATCTCTATGGCTACACCTTC. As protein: CASSGGTYLYGYTF.

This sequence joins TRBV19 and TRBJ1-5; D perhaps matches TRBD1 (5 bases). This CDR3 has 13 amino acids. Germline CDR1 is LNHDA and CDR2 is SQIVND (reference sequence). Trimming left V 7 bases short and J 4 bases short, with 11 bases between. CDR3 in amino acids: CASTYGGNQPQHF. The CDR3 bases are TGTGCCAGTACATACGGGGGGAATCAGCCCCAGCATTTT.

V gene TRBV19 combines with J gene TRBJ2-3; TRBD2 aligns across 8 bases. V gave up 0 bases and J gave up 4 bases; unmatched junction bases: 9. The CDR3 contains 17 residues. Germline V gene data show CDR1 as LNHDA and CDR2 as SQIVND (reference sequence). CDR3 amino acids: CASSIDPIGRAADTQYF. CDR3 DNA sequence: TGTGCCAGTAGTATAGATCCGATCGGGAGGGCGGCAGATACGCAGTATTTT.

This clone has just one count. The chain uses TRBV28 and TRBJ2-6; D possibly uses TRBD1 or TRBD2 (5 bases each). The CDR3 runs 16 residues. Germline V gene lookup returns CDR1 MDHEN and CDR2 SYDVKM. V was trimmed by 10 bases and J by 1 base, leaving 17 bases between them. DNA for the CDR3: TGTGCCACCTCGGGACGCGACGATTCTGGGGCCAACGTCCTGACTTTC. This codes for CATSGRDDSGANVLTF.

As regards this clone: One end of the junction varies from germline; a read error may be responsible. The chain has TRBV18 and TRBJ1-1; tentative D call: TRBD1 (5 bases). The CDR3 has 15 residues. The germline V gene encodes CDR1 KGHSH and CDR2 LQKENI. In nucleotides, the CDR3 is TGTGCCAGCTCCCCACCCGCAGGGACGGGGACTGAAGCTTTCTTT. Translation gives CASSPPAGTGTEAFF.

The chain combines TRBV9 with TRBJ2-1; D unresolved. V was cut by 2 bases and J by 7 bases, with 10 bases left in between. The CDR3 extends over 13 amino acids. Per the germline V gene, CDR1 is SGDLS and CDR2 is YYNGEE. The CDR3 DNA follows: TGTGCCAGCAGCGTCAGTGGGCTAAATGAGCAGTTCTTC. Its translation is CASSVSGLNEQFF. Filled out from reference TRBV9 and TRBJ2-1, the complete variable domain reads DSGVTQTPKHLITATGQRVTLRCSPRSGDLSVYWYQQSLDQGLQFLIQYYNGEERAKGNILERFSAQQFPDLHSELNLSSLELGDSALYFCASSVSGLNEQFFGPGTRLTVL.

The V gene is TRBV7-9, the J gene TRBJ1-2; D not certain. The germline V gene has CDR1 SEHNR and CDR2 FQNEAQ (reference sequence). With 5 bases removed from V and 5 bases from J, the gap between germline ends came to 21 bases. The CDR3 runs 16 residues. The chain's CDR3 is CASSPRGDVRLYGYTF. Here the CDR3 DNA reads TGTGCCAGCAGCCCCCGCGGGGATGTACGGCTATATGGCTACACCTTC.

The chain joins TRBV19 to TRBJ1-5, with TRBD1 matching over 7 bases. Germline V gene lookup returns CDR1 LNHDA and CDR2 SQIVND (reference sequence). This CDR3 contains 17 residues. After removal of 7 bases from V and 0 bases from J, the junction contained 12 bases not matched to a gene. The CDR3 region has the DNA TGTGCCAGTATAGATAGGAGGGGGCTATATAGCAATCAGCCCCAGCATTTT. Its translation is CASIDRRGLYSNQPQHF.

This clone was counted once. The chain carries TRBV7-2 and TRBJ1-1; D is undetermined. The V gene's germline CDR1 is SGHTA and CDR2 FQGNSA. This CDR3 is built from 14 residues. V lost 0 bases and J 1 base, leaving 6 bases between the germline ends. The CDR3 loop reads CASSLAQENTEAFF. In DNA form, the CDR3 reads TGTGCCAGCAGCTTAGCGCAGGAGAACACTGAAGCTTTCTTT.

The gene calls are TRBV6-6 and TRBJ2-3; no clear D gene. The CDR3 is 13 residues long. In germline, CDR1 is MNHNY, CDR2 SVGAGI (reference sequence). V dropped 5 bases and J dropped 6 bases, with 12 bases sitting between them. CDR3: CASSPGFRDTQYF. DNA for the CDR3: TGTGCCAGCAGTCCCGGATTCCGTGATACGCAGTATTTT.

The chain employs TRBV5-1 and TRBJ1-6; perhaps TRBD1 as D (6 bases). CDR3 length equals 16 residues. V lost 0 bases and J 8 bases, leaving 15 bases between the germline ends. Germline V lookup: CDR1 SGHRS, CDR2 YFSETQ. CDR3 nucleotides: TGCGCCAGCAGCTTGGCCGGGATGGCAGGGGATTCACCCCTCCACTTT. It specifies CASSLAGMAGDSPLHF.